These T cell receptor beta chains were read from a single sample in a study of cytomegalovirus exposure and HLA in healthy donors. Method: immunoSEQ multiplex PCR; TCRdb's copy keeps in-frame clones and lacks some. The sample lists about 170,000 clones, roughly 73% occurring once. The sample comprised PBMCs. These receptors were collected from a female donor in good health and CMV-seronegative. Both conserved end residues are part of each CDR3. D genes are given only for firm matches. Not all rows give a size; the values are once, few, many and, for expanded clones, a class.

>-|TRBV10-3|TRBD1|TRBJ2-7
CAILRQGGLHEQYF
TGTGCCATCCTCCGACAGGGGGGTCTCCACGAGCAGTACTTC
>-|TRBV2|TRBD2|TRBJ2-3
CASGRGEGDTQYF
TGTGCCAGCGGGCGGGGGGAGGGAGATACGCAGTATTTT
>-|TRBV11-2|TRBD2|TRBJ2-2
CASSRRVGLAGADTGELFF
TGTGCCAGCAGCCGCAGGGTAGGACTAGCGGGAGCCGACACCGGGGAGCTGTTTTTT
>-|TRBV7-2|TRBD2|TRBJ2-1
CASSLVRGSTSAYNEQFF
TGTGCCAGCAGCTTAGTAAGGGGTTCGACTAGCGCATACAATGAGCAGTTCTTC
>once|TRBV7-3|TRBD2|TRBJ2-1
CASSPGTSVDNEQFF
TGTGCCAGCAGCCCCGGGACTAGCGTTGACAATGAGCAGTTCTTC
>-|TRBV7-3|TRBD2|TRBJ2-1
CASSLAGIAGAEQFF
TGTGCCAGCAGCTTAGCCGGGATAGCGGGAGCTGAGCAGTTCTTC
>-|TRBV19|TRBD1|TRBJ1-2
CASSTPRDRGRENGYTF
TGTGCCAGTAGCACCCCCCGGGACAGGGGGCGCGAGAATGGCTACACCTTC
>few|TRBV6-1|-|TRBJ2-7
CASSRGKDPGEQYF
TGTGCCAGCAGCCGAGGGAAGGATCCGGGCGAGCAGTACTTC
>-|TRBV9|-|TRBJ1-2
CASSEPNSGRYGYTF
TGTGCCAGCAGCGAACCTAACAGCGGGAGGTATGGCTACACCTTC
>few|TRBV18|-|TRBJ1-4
CASSPRRGDEKLFF
TGTGCCAGCTCCCCGAGGCGGGGGGATGAAAAACTGTTTTTT
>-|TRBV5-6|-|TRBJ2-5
CASSSPLAGGLETQYF
TGTGCCAGCAGCTCACCCCTGGCAGGCGGACTAGAGACCCAGTACTTC
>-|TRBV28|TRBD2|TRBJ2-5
CASSSGRGGQETQYF
TGTGCCAGCAGTTCCGGGAGGGGGGGGCAAGAGACCCAGTACTTC
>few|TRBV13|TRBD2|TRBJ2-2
CASSFLLAGGGTGELFF
TGTGCCAGCAGCTTCCTACTAGCGGGAGGTGGCACCGGGGAGCTGTTTTTT
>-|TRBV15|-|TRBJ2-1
CATHPRGIYNEQFF
TGTGCCACCCACCCTCGCGGGATCTACAATGAGCAGTTCTTC
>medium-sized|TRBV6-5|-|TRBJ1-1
CASSRLGNTEAFF
TGTGCCAGCAGTAGACTCGGAAACACTGAAGCTTTCTTT
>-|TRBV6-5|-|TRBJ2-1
CASSYFPAYNEQFF
TGTGCCAGCAGTTACTTCCCGGCCTACAATGAGCAGTTCTTC
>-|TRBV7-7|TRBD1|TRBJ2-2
CASSEGQGNTGELFF
TGTGCCAGCAGCGAAGGACAGGGAAACACCGGGGAGCTGTTTTTT
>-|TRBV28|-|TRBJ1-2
CASSFPGSRISYGYTF
TGTGCCAGCAGTTTTCCAGGATCTCGTATAAGCTATGGCTACACCTTC
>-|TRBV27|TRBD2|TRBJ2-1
CASRLAELTYNEQFF
TGTGCCAGCAGACTAGCGGAGTTGACCTACAATGAGCAGTTCTTC
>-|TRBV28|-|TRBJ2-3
CASSPGERSDTQYF
TGTGCCAGCAGCCCAGGGGAGAGGTCAGATACGCAGTATTTT
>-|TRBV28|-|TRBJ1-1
CASRNEGGAFF
TGTGCCAGCAGAAACGAGGGAGGAGCTTTCTTT
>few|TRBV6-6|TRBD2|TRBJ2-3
CASSLGLAGGTDTQYF
TGTGCCAGCAGTTTAGGACTAGCGGGGGGCACAGATACGCAGTATTTT
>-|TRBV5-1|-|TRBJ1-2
CASSEDSYGYTF
TGCGCCAGCAGCGAGGACAGCTATGGCTACACCTTC
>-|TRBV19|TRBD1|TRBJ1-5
CASTYFGTGLSNQPQHF
TGTGCCAGTACCTACTTTGGGACAGGGCTTAGCAATCAGCCCCAGCATTTT
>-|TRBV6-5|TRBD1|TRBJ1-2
CASKRQGSGGYTF
TGTGCCAGCAAAAGACAGGGTTCTGGGGGCTACACCTTC
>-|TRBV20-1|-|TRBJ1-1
CSSWEGTEAFF
TGCAGCTCCTGGGAGGGTACCGAAGCTTTCTTT
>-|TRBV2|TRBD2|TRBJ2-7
CASAVRLGLAGDGYF
TGTGCCAGCGCTGTGCGCCTAGGACTAGCGGGAGACGGGTACTTC
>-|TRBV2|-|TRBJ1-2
CASSVEQGSYGYTF
TGTGCCAGCAGTGTAGAACAGGGCAGCTATGGCTACACCTTC
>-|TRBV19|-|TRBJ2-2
CASTPTRSGELFF
TGTGCCAGTACCCCGACTAGAAGCGGGGAGCTGTTTTTT
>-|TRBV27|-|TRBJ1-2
CASSPGTTNYGYTF
TGTGCCAGCAGTCCTGGGACAACTAACTATGGCTACACCTTC
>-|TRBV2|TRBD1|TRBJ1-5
CASSDRTGWPQHF
TGTGCCAGCAGTGATAGGACAGGCTGGCCCCAGCATTTT
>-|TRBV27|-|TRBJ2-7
CASTGFPGEQYF
TGTGCCAGCACAGGATTCCCGGGGGAGCAGTACTTC
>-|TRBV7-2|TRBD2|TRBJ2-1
CASSLSGTSNNEQFF
TGTGCCAGCAGCTTATCCGGGACTAGCAACAATGAGCAGTTCTTC
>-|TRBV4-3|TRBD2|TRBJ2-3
CASSQDQRAGGPPSTDTQYF
TGCGCCAGCAGCCAAGATCAGAGGGCGGGGGGGCCCCCTAGCACAGATACGCAGTATTTT